The 28 T cell receptor beta chains reported below all come from one sample, sequenced in a study of CD8 T cells in Susac syndrome. An amount of RNA that ranged from 0.5 to 1 ug was reverse transcribed with random hexamers. TCRdb itself ran the immunoSEQ multiplex PCR reads through MiXCR, one entry per CDR3 protein. The sample holds some 110,000 distinct CDR3 sequences, approximately 93% seen once. Sequencing was carried out using CD4+ T cells from PBMCs. Receptors were obtained from a human donor with multiple sclerosis.

The CDR3: CASSYSTSVAKNIQYF. CDR3 coding DNA: TGTGCCAGCAGTTACTCGACTAGCGTGGCCAAAAACATTCAGTACTTC. This chain links TRBV6-2 or TRBV6-3 with TRBJ2-4; 8 bases match TRBD2. The CDR3 runs 16 residues. Germline V gene lookup returns CDR1 MNHEY and CDR2 SVGEGT. The trim removed 0 bases at V and 1 base at J, leaving 2 bases unmatched.

On this clonotype: Germline and junction disagree at one end, which may indicate a read error. The CDR3 is CASSLGQGRTNVLIF. The CDR3, as DNA: TGCGCCAGCAGCTTGGGCCAGGGCAGGACCAACGTCCTGATTTTC. The chain combines TRBV5-1 with TRBJ2-6; D possibly corresponds to TRBD1 (5 bases). The CDR3 totals 15 residues. From germline, CDR1 is SGHRS and CDR2 YFSETQ.

A single count supports this clonotype. The chain has TRBV5-1 and TRBJ2-1, with no clear D. The CDR3 extends over 13 amino acids. V shed 4 bases and J shed 5 bases, with 10 bases lying between them. Germline CDR1 SGHRS, CDR2 YFSETQ. The CDR3 DNA is TGCGCCAGCAGCCCATACAAGAACAATGAGCAGTTCTTC. This codes for CASSPYKNNEQFF.

The gene calls are TRBV3-1 and TRBJ1-5; 7 positions match TRBD1. The CDR3 sequence is 15 residues long. Per the germline V gene, CDR1 is LGHDT and CDR2 is YNNKEL (reference sequence). Trimming cost V 3 bases and J 2 bases; bases outside gene matches: 4. This CDR3 is CASSQGTVGNQPQHF. CDR3 nucleotides: TGTGCCAGCAGCCAGGGGACAGTGGGCAATCAGCCCCAGCATTTT.

V is TRBV7-9 and J is TRBJ1-2; D gene uncertain. V was clipped by 4 bases and J by 2 bases, with 17 bases between them. CDR3 length: 16 amino acids. Looked up from germline, CDR1 is SEHNR and CDR2 is FQNEAQ (reference sequence). This chain's CDR3 is CASSSPEEKLNYGYTF. DNA for the CDR3: TGTGCCAGCAGCTCCCCCGAAGAAAAATTAAACTATGGCTACACCTTC.

The V and J genes are TRBV20-1 and TRBJ2-7; the match to TRBD2 covers 7 bases. The J segment lost 3 bases and the V segment lost 6 bases, leaving 8 bases of the junction unmatched. Germline V gene data show CDR1 as DFQATT and CDR2 as SNEGSKA (reference sequence). The CDR3 length is 13 residues. CDR3 DNA sequence: TGCAGTGCCCTCGGGGGGACCTACTACGAGCAGTACTTC. Translating gives CSALGGTYYEQYF.

The chain links TRBV9 to TRBJ1-4; D remains ambiguous. V was cut by 1 base and J by 4 bases, with 8 bases left in between. The germline V gene encodes CDR1 SGDLS and CDR2 YYNGEE. CDR3 size: 14 residues. The CDR3 DNA sequence: TGTGCCAGCAGCGTACAAGTCAGTAATGAAAAACTGTTTTTT. This codes for CASSVQVSNEKLFF.

V and J are TRBV6-6 and TRBJ1-1; 7 bases are a match to TRBD1. Looked up from germline, CDR1 is MNHNY and CDR2 is SVGAGI (reference sequence). The CDR3 contains 16 residues. Trimming at V came to 6 bases and at J to 2 bases, leaving 12 bases not matched to a gene. CDR3 sequence reads: CASSHPTGRPNTEAFF. The CDR3 DNA reads as TGTGCCAGCAGCCATCCGACAGGGAGGCCTAACACTGAAGCTTTCTTT.

The chain recombines TRBV9 with TRBJ2-7, with TRBD2 identical over 8 bases. CDR1 SGDLS and CDR2 YYNGEE come from the germline V gene. The V gene end was trimmed by 2 bases and the J gene end by 1 base; junction bases not matched to a gene: 14. The CDR3 sequence is 18 residues long. The CDR3 coding sequence is TGTGCCAGCAGCGTTGGGGGACCCTCAGCGGGAGCTTCCTACGAGCAGTACTTC. It encodes CASSVGGPSAGASYEQYF.

V is TRBV11-2 and J is TRBJ2-5; a possible D gene is TRBD1 (5 bases). V dropped 4 bases and J dropped 1 base, with 7 bases sitting between them. Germline V gene sequence: CDR1 SGHAT, CDR2 FQNNGV. The CDR3 totals 13 residues. For the CDR3, the DNA is TGTGCCAGCAGCTGGACACTCCAAGAGACCCAGTACTTC. The encoded protein is CASSWTLQETQYF. The full variable domain, in which reference TRBV11-2 and TRBJ2-5 provide the parts outside the CDR3, is EAGVAQSPRYKIIEKRQSVAFWCNPISGHATLYWYQQILGQGPKLLIQFQNNGVVDDSQLPKDRFSAERLKGVDSTLKIQPAKLEDSAVYLCASSWTLQETQYFGPGTRLLVL.

This chain links TRBV3-1 with TRBJ2-5, with D perhaps TRBD1 (5 bases). The CDR3 extends over 11 amino acids. Looked up from germline, CDR1 is LGHDT and CDR2 is YNNKEL (reference sequence). With 5 bases removed from V and 7 bases from J, the gap between germline ends came to 8 bases. This chain's CDR3 is CASSITGTQYF. The CDR3 DNA reads TGTGCCAGCAGCATCACAGGGACCCAGTACTTC.

This rearrangement joins TRBV20-1 to TRBJ1-2, with D maybe TRBD1 (5 bases). Looked up from germline, CDR1 is DFQATT and CDR2 is SNEGSKA (reference sequence). V lost 8 bases to trimming and J lost 4 bases, with 20 bases between them. This CDR3 comprises 14 residues. The CDR3 here is CSSYLLRQGYGYTF. The DNA for the CDR3 is TGCAGTTCTTACCTTCTTAGGCAGGGCTATGGCTACACCTTC.

This sequence joins TRBV7-9 and TRBJ2-2, with no clear D. V was cut by 1 base and J by 5 bases, with 5 bases left in between. The CDR3 contains 13 residues. Germline lookup yields CDR1 SEHNR and CDR2 FQNEAQ (reference sequence). CDR3 nucleotide sequence: TGTGCCAGCAGCTTAGAGGGAACCGGGGAGCTGTTTTTT. This translates into CASSLEGTGELFF.

The J gene is TRBJ2-4, the V gene TRBV2, with D possibly being TRBD1 or TRBD2 (6 bases each). This CDR3 has 14 residues. The V gene's germline CDR1 is SNHLY and CDR2 FYNNEI. Trimming took 2 bases from V and 5 from J, leaving 10 bases between them. CDR3 nucleotide sequence: TGTGCCAGCAGTGAAACGGGGGCCCAAAACATTCAGTACTTC. Amino acid sequence: CASSETGAQNIQYF.

The rearrangement links TRBV15 to TRBJ2-5; possible D gene TRBD1, 6 bases. V lost 0 bases and J lost 3, with 23 bases in between. CDR1 is LNHNV and CDR2 is YYDKDF in the germline V gene (reference sequence). This CDR3 contains 19 residues. CDR3 bases: TGTGCCACCAGCAGAGATATACGGAATCGGGCCGAGGGGGAAGAGACCCAGTACTTC. Translating it yields CATSRDIRNRAEGEETQYF.

The V gene is TRBV5-1, the J gene TRBJ2-1; the match to TRBD1 covers 10 bases. The trim removed 4 bases at V and 7 bases at J, leaving 2 bases unmatched. This CDR3 is built from 13 residues. Germline loops: CDR1 SGHRS, CDR2 YFSETQ. For the CDR3, the DNA is TGCGCCAGCAGCCGGGGACAGGGGAATGAGCAGTTCTTC. As protein: CASSRGQGNEQFF.

The gene calls are TRBV29-1 and TRBJ1-2; perhaps TRBD1 as D (5 bases). V lost 1 base to trimming and J lost 0 bases, with 9 bases between them. The CDR3 totals 14 residues. Germline V gene lookup returns CDR1 SQVTM and CDR2 ANQGSEA. CDR3 bases: TGCAGCGTTGAAGGAAGGGGCACTAACTATGGCTACACCTTC. It translates to CSVEGRGTNYGYTF.

The chain combines TRBV7-6 with TRBJ2-5; possibly TRBD2 for D (5 bases). V shed 1 base and J shed 0 bases, with 9 bases lying between them. The CDR3 sequence is 15 residues long. Germline V gives CDR1 SGHVS, CDR2 FNYEAQ. CDR3 residues: CASSLVGLYQETQYF. The CDR3 DNA reads as TGTGCCAGCAGCTTAGTCGGACTCTACCAAGAGACCCAGTACTTC.

The chain joins TRBV6-2 or TRBV6-3 to TRBJ1-5; D is perhaps TRBD1 (6 bases). The germline V gene has CDR1 MNHEY and CDR2 SVGEGT. The CDR3 is made up of 15 amino acids. V was clipped by 3 bases and J by 4 bases, with 13 bases between them. Here the CDR3 DNA reads TGTGCCAGCAGTTATTATGCAGGGGTAAATCAGCCCCAGCATTTT. It specifies CASSYYAGVNQPQHF.

This clonotype showed up just a few times. The V gene is TRBV7-2, the J gene TRBJ2-7; D is ambiguous. Trimming removed 0 bases at V and 6 bases at J, with 9 bases between. This CDR3 has 13 amino acids. Germline V gives CDR1 SGHTA, CDR2 FQGNSA. CDR3 sequence reads: CASSLAGLPEQYF. CDR3 nucleotides: TGTGCCAGCAGCTTAGCTGGCCTGCCCGAGCAGTACTTC.

This clonotype was seen a single time. The chain uses TRBV4-3 and TRBJ1-5; 12 bases align to TRBD1. CDR3 length: 18 amino acids. CDR1 is LGHNA, CDR2 YSLEER, per germline. V lost 2 bases, J lost 1 base, and 6 bases stayed unmatched. The CDR3 loop is CASSQPGQGAGSNQPQHF. For the CDR3, the DNA is TGCGCCAGCAGCCAACCGGGACAGGGGGCCGGCAGCAATCAGCCCCAGCATTTT.

This chain uses TRBV3-1 with TRBJ2-2; D is possibly TRBD2 (6 bases). V was pared by 1 base and J by 3 bases, with 12 bases between. The CDR3 has 16 residues. Germline V gives CDR1 LGHDT, CDR2 YNNKEL (reference sequence). CDR3 in DNA: TGTGCCAGCAGCCAAGTTCCGGGGGTTTACACCGGGGAGCTGTTTTTT. Protein: CASSQVPGVYTGELFF.

The chain joins TRBV12-3 or TRBV12-4 to TRBJ1-4; TRBD1 aligns across 7 bases. V gave up 7 bases and J gave up 0 bases; unmatched junction bases: 5. This CDR3 spans 15 amino acids. The CDR3 protein is CASTPDRATNEKLFF. The CDR3 bases are TGTGCCAGCACTCCAGACAGGGCAACTAATGAAAAACTGTTTTTT.

This clonotype was seen a single time. V is TRBV7-2 and J is TRBJ2-1; tentatively, D is TRBD2 (7 bases). V lost 5 bases to trimming and J lost 7 bases, with 18 bases between them. The CDR3 has 15 residues. CDR1 and CDR2 from the germline V gene are SGHTA and FQGNSA. CDR3: CASSERWGGQNEQFF. In DNA, the CDR3 is TGTGCCAGCAGCGAACGGTGGGGGGGCCAGAATGAGCAGTTCTTC.

The rearrangement joins TRBV28 to TRBJ1-1; a weak D match, TRBD1 (6 bases). V was pared by 3 bases and J by 0 bases, with 11 bases between. The germline gives CDR1 MDHEN, CDR2 SYDVKM. The CDR3 is 15 amino acids. This chain's CDR3 is CASSFQTGVNTEAFF. CDR3 nucleotide sequence: TGTGCCAGCAGTTTCCAGACAGGAGTGAACACTGAAGCTTTCTTT.

This chain connects TRBV6-2 or TRBV6-3 to TRBJ1-1, with 7 positions matching TRBD1. Germline V gene sequence: CDR1 MNHEY, CDR2 SVGEGT. This CDR3 region has 14 residues. Losses at the gene ends were 6 bases for V and 1 base for J; bases not matched to a gene: 5. The CDR3 sequence is CASSLDRSNTEAFF. The DNA for the CDR3 is TGTGCCAGCAGCTTGGACAGGTCGAACACTGAAGCTTTCTTT.

The chain is built from TRBV12-3 or TRBV12-4 and TRBJ2-1, with 9 bases identical to TRBD2. V dropped 5 bases and J dropped 6; count of bases not matched to a gene: 8. The length of the CDR3 is 15 residues. The chain's CDR3 is CASSPLAGVGNEQFF. The CDR3 coding sequence is TGTGCCAGCAGTCCTTTAGCGGGGGTGGGCAATGAGCAGTTCTTC.

The chain links TRBV4-3 to TRBJ2-5; D may be TRBD1 (5 bases). The CDR3 length is 13 residues. V was clipped by 1 base and J by 5 bases, with 8 bases between them. CDR1 is LGHNA, CDR2 YSLEER, per germline. In DNA form, the CDR3 reads TGCGCCAGCAGCCAAGGGGGCTTGGAGACCCAGTACTTC. This sequence encodes CASSQGGLETQYF.